This T cell receptor beta chain comes out of a study of T cells after yellow fever vaccination (dated by TCRdb to the late 2010s). Notes on the research overall: The SMART-Seq v4 Ultra Low Input RNA kit was used to prepare libraries from fractions with low cell numbers. To follow T-cell clones before and after primary and booster YFV17D yellow fever vaccination, bulk TCR alpha and beta repertoires were sequenced over time. The cohort comprised two healthy male donors, one aged 18 to 29 and one aged 30 to 40 years. Blood samples were taken at several timepoints before and after primary and secondary immunization, and bulk PBMC replicates and cell subsets were isolated.

Broader findings and caveats from the paper: Computational filtering was required because FACS-sorted repertoires could contain abundant contaminating clonotypes from the bulk population. A small share of clonotypes was detected in both CD4 and CD8 compartments, with the overlap likely arising from convergent recombination. Because only a couple of donors were included in the study, the extent to which the findings can be generalized is limited. The secondary T-cell response was weaker than the primary response but faster, peaking on day 5 instead of day 15. Most clones expanded after primary vaccination (96% of CD4 and roughly 91% of CD8) were re-detected after the booster, suggesting that broad memory maintenance occurred.

V is pared back by 3 bases and J by 2 bases, with 12 bases lying between the germline termini. The CDR3 covers 15 residues, taking in both the cysteine and the phenylalanine. Only CDR3 DNA is held: 45 bases, read in frame from base 1. CDR1 and CDR2, looked up from the germline V gene (reference sequence), are SGHNT and YYREEE. The sample's treatment or condition label, decoded: live attenuated yellow fever vaccine strain. A standard Ficoll-Paque protocol was used to isolate PBMCs from peripheral blood. Dynabeads CD4 and CD8 positive selection kits were used to isolate CD4 and CD8 T-cell fractions. RNA was extracted with TriZol from bulk PBMCs, CD4 and CD8 fractions, and dextramer-positive and dextramer-negative fractions. Concerning this clonotype itself: Its antigen is currently not known. No base qualities exist here, and no much larger clone lies one base off it.

TCRdb shows the sequencer as Illumina NovaSeq 6000. Synthesis of TCR cDNA relied on 5'RACE template switching, a step that introduced a universal primer site along with unique molecular identifiers. cDNA synthesis was primed from both the TCR alpha and TCR beta constant segments. Library amplification used two PCR steps, and the second PCR step added sample barcodes and sequencing adapters. Sequencing of libraries was performed on Illumina HiSeq 2500 (2x100 bp) or NovaSeq (2x150 bp). The authors' pipeline ran thus. Demultiplexing of reads and collapsing into UMI consensus sequences were performed with MIGEC, and V(D)J alignment was carried out with MiXCR. Vaccine-responding clonotypes were identified with edgeR using replicate PBMC samples, with FDR below 0.01 and a log2 fold change above 5 up to day 15 being required. CD4 or CD8 identity was assigned to each bulk clonotype according to whether the clonotype was present at higher abundance in the sequenced CD4 repertoire or the sequenced CD8 repertoire. TCRdb redid the processing of the public reads, applying fastp at Q25 and MiXCR, and retained in-frame beta chains. All rows with the same CDR3 protein become a single entry with the most common DNA and genes. These V and J calls originate from TCRdb's pipeline instead of the authors' own analysis. Here the sample has about 220,000 distinct CDR3 sequences; approximately 3% occur a single time. Of the sample, around 3% falls within the top ten clones.

The sequence was obtained from a man younger than 35 who received the YFV17D yellow fever vaccine. The sample consisted of CD4+ T cells sorted from PBMCs, taken 10 days after the yellow fever booster vaccination. The chain is made from TRBV5-4 and TRBJ2-1; the D gene is possibly TRBD2, with 7 bases matching. CDR3 reads: CASSSGGSTYNEQFF. At the DNA level, the sequence is TGTGCCAGCAGCTCGGGGGGCTCAACCTACAATGAGCAGTTCTTC.